The 13 T cell receptor beta chains given below trace back to one sample, sequenced in a study of blood T cell repertoires in COVID-19. Sequenced by immunoSEQ multiplex PCR; TCRdb stores in-frame clones only, minus some. Of approximately 340,000 clones in the sample, 91% were seen once. The sample comprised PBMCs or T cells enriched from blood (not recorded which). The receptors here all came from a woman between 35 and 50 years old who had been exposed to COVID-19.

The rearrangement joins TRBV18 to TRBJ2-5; a possible D gene is TRBD2 (6 bases). Germline V gene sequence: CDR1 KGHSH, CDR2 LQKENI. V gave up 4 bases and J gave up 2 bases, with 11 bases separating them. This CDR3 has 14 residues. In DNA, the CDR3 is TGTGCCAGCTCACAAGGGACTTCACAAGAGACCCAGTACTTC. Its protein product is CASSQGTSQETQYF.

This clone was detected only once. J is TRBJ1-5 and V is TRBV5-6; D possibly corresponds to TRBD1 (6 bases). The CDR3 has 15 amino acids. The V gene lost 2 bases and the J gene lost 4 bases, with 13 bases spanning the gap. Germline V gives CDR1 SGHDT, CDR2 YYEEEE. The CDR3 DNA is TGTGCCAGCAGCTTCTTAGGGGGTAGGAATCAGCCCCAGCATTTT. Translated: CASSFLGGRNQPQHF.

The chain couples TRBV5-1 to TRBJ1-1; D remains ambiguous. From germline, CDR1 is SGHRS and CDR2 YFSETQ. Trimming shortened V by 0 bases and J by 6 bases, and 18 bases separated the two germline ends. This CDR3 has 16 residues. The CDR3 DNA reads TGCGCCAGCAGCTTGGTCTCGTCGGCAATTGGGCCTGAAGCTTTCTTT. Translating it yields CASSLVSSAIGPEAFF.

The chain employs TRBV7-2 and TRBJ2-5; D may be TRBD1 (6 bases). Germline loops: CDR1 SGHTA, CDR2 FQGNSA. The CDR3 has 13 residues. The germline V and J ends were trimmed by 5 bases and 5 bases, with 12 bases remaining between them. For the CDR3, the DNA is TGTGCCAGCAGCCCGGACAGACGGGAGACCCAGTACTTC. As protein: CASSPDRRETQYF. The variable domain in full, with the rest retrieved from reference TRBV7-2 and TRBJ2-5, is GAGVSQSPSNKVTEKGKDVELRCDPISGHTALYWYRQSLGQGLEFLIYFQGNSAPDKSGLPSDRFSAERTGGSVSTLTIQRTQQEDSAVYLCASSPDRRETQYFGPGTRLLVL.

The chain uses TRBV7-8 and TRBJ2-2, with D possibly being TRBD1 (6 bases). The CDR3 is 15 amino acids. The germline gives CDR1 SGHVS, CDR2 FQNEAQ. Deletions cut 7 bases from V and 3 bases from J, with 15 bases between. CDR3 in amino acids: CASTGVGGYTGELFF. The CDR3 coding sequence is TGTGCCAGCACCGGAGTTGGGGGCTACACCGGGGAGCTGTTTTTT.

This chain links TRBV2 with TRBJ1-1; D might be TRBD1 (6 bases). The CDR3 spans 13 residues. The germline CDR1 and CDR2 sequences are SNHLY and FYNNEI. The germline V and J ends were trimmed by 1 base and 8 bases, with 11 bases remaining between them. The CDR3 loop is CASSEGRQAEAFF. The CDR3 DNA is TGTGCCAGCAGTGAAGGCCGACAGGCCGAAGCTTTCTTT.

The chain uses TRBV11-2 and TRBJ2-3, with D tentatively TRBD1 (6 bases). Germline V lookup: CDR1 SGHAT, CDR2 FQNNGV. The CDR3 covers 14 residues. Between the trimmed V and J ends, which lost 0 bases and 8 bases, there was a span of 12 bases. CDR3 DNA sequence: TGTGCCAGCAGCTTAGAAAGTAGCAGGGGTACGCAGTATTTT. This codes for CASSLESSRGTQYF.

The V gene is TRBV5-6, the J gene TRBJ2-7, with 11 bases aligning to TRBD1. The V gene's germline CDR1 is SGHDT and CDR2 YYEEEE. V lost 2 bases to trimming and J lost 6 bases; unmatched junction nucleotides: 10. CDR3 size: 16 residues. Here the CDR3 reads CASSLGQGALRSEQYF. DNA for the CDR3: TGTGCCAGCAGCTTAGGACAGGGGGCCTTGAGGAGCGAGCAGTACTTC.

Remarks on this clone: At one end, the junction sequence differs from germline, possibly due to a read error. This sequence joins TRBV9 and TRBJ1-3, with a tentative D call TRBD1 (6 bases). The CDR3 is made up of 15 amino acids. The germline gives CDR1 SGDLS, CDR2 YYNGEE. This CDR3 reads CARSAGGGDGNTIYF. In nucleotides, the CDR3 is TGTGCCCGCAGCGCCGGGGGGGGCGACGGAAACACCATATATTTT.

This clone was observed a single time. The chain recombines TRBV19 with TRBJ1-2; D uncertain. CDR3 length: 15 residues. Germline V gene data show CDR1 as LNHDA and CDR2 as SQIVND (reference sequence). The V gene lost 3 bases and the J gene lost 4 bases, with 15 bases spanning the gap. The CDR3 bases are TGTGCCAGTAGTATTAAAGGAGGGCTGAGCTATGGCTACACCTTC. Residues: CASSIKGGLSYGYTF. Based on the CDR3 plus reference TRBV19 and TRBJ1-2, the full variable domain is DGGITQSPKYLFRKEGQNVTLSCEQNLNHDAMYWYRQDPGQGLRLIYYSQIVNDFQKGDIAEGYSVSREKKESFPLTVTSAQKNPTAFYLCASSIKGGLSYGYTFGSGTRLTVV.

The chain employs TRBV4-2 and TRBJ2-1; D may be TRBD1 (6 bases). V shed 4 bases and J shed 5 bases, with 15 bases lying between them. The CDR3 has 15 amino acids. Germline V lookup: CDR1 LGHNA, CDR2 YNFKEQ. CDR3 coding DNA: TGTGCCAGCAGCCGTGGGGTCGGACAGAACAATGAGCAGTTCTTC. Encoded protein: CASSRGVGQNNEQFF.

The chain has TRBV24-1 and TRBJ1-1; D is perhaps TRBD1 (5 bases). The CDR3 sequence is 14 residues long. The germline CDR1 and CDR2 sequences are KGHDR and SFDVKD. Trimming took off 5 bases at V and 6 bases at J, with 15 bases between the two ends. The CDR3 is CATSGSGRFAEAFF. The CDR3 DNA is TGTGCCACCAGTGGATCAGGGCGGTTCGCTGAAGCTTTCTTT.

The chain couples TRBV7-9 to TRBJ1-1, with a tentative D call TRBD1 (5 bases). The CDR3 contains 15 residues. CDR1 SEHNR and CDR2 FQNEAQ come from the germline V gene (reference sequence). The V end lost 2 bases, the J end lost 0 bases, and 10 bases lay between the germline ends. The CDR3 protein is CASSLIQGMNTEAFF. In DNA form, the CDR3 reads TGTGCCAGCAGCTTAATTCAGGGCATGAACACTGAAGCTTTCTTT.